These 17 T cell receptor beta chains were all obtained from the same sample, sequenced in a study of OX40 agonist ivuxolimab in advanced cancers. The data were produced by immunoSEQ multiplex PCR, yet TCRdb's version contains in-frame clones alone and is incomplete. The repertoire has about 74,000 clones, approximately 80% of them found once; the top ten carry around 1.7%. The sample consisted of CD4+ or CD8+ T cells sorted from blood, taken in a trial of the OX40 agonist ivuxolimab. These receptors came from an adult with an advanced solid tumor such as melanoma, head and neck, liver or kidney cancer.

This clone was recorded only once. The V and J genes are TRBV28 and TRBJ1-2; D not resolved. V gave up 10 bases and J gave up 7 bases, with 13 bases separating them. CDR1 MDHEN and CDR2 SYDVKM come from the germline V gene. The CDR3 contains 11 residues. CDR3 loop: CAIQILSGYTF. CDR3 DNA: TGTGCCATACAGATCTTAAGTGGCTACACCTTC.

The rearrangement joins TRBV9 to TRBJ2-7; TRBD1 matches at 8 bases. The V gene's germline CDR1 is SGDLS and CDR2 YYNGEE. After removal of 3 bases from V and 2 bases from J, the junction contained 7 bases not matched to a gene. The CDR3 runs 15 residues. The CDR3 nucleotides are TGTGCCAGCAGCGCCCGGACAGGGTACGCCTACGAGCAGTACTTC. Translation gives CASSARTGYAYEQYF.

This rearrangement joins TRBV18 to TRBJ1-1; no reliable D call. Per the germline V gene, CDR1 is KGHSH and CDR2 is LQKENI. V was clipped by 2 bases and J by 5 bases, with 15 bases between them. This CDR3 contains 15 residues. CDR3 amino acids: CASSPLEGIWTEAFF. The CDR3 DNA follows: TGTGCCAGCTCACCATTGGAAGGGATATGGACTGAAGCTTTCTTT.

The chain carries TRBV27 and TRBJ1-5; 10 bases fit TRBD1. J was trimmed by 5 bases and V by 4 bases; bases with no gene match: 2. The CDR3 consists of 14 residues. Germline CDR1 reads MNHEY; CDR2 reads SMNVEV (reference sequence). The CDR3 DNA follows: TGTGCCAGCAGTTCGGGACAGGGGTATCAGCCCCAGCATTTT. Protein sequence: CASSSGQGYQPQHF.

This clone was seen only a few times. The J gene is TRBJ1-3, the V gene TRBV29-1; D unresolved. The CDR3 covers 13 residues. V was trimmed by 6 bases and J by 0 bases, leaving 9 bases between them. CDR1 is SQVTM and CDR2 is ANQGSEA in the germline V gene. CDR3 residues: CSVVYASGNTIYF. The CDR3 DNA sequence: TGCAGCGTCGTTTACGCCTCTGGAAACACCATATATTTT.

The table lists this clone with a few counts. The gene calls are TRBV19 and TRBJ2-7; D uncertain. Germline lookup yields CDR1 LNHDA and CDR2 SQIVND (reference sequence). CDR3 length equals 14 residues. Trimming took 4 bases from V and 3 from J, leaving 13 bases between them. Here the CDR3 reads CASSTREGNYEQYF. The CDR3 DNA is TGTGCCAGTAGTACGCGCGAAGGAAACTACGAGCAGTACTTC.

This clone was seen only a few times. The chain combines TRBV5-6 with TRBJ2-7, with 13 bases aligning to TRBD2. CDR3 length: 15 residues. Germline assignment: CDR1 SGHDT and CDR2 YYEEEE. Trimming at V came to 0 bases and at J to 5 bases, leaving 2 bases not matched to a gene. Written as DNA, the CDR3 is TGTGCCAGCAGCTTGGGGACTAGCGGGAGCCACGAGCAGTACTTC. Protein sequence: CASSLGTSGSHEQYF.

The gene calls are TRBV9 and TRBJ2-1; perhaps TRBD2 as D (6 bases). Germline-derived CDR1 and CDR2 are SGDLS and YYNGEE. The V end was cut by 3 bases, the J end by 9 bases, with 10 bases between. The CDR3 extends over 12 amino acids. CDR3 region: CASSAEGIEQFF. In nucleotides, the CDR3 is TGTGCCAGCAGCGCGGAGGGGATTGAGCAGTTCTTC. The full variable domain, completed using reference TRBV9 and TRBJ2-1, is DSGVTQTPKHLITATGQRVTLRCSPRSGDLSVYWYQQSLDQGLQFLIQYYNGEERAKGNILERFSAQQFPDLHSELNLSSLELGDSALYFCASSAEGIEQFFGPGTRLTVL.

This rearrangement joins TRBV30 to TRBJ1-4; TRBD1 matches at 9 bases. Trimming removed 3 bases from V and 8 bases from J; junction bases left unmatched: 13. Germline CDR1 reads GTSNPN; CDR2 reads SVGIG (reference sequence). The CDR3 spans 16 residues. The CDR3, as DNA: TGTGCCTGGAGCGAAAGTGGGACAGGGAAGAACGAAAAACTGTTTTTT. Its translation: CAWSESGTGKNEKLFF.

The chain couples TRBV4-3 to TRBJ2-3; unclear D gene. Trimming removed 1 base from V and 1 base from J, with 12 bases in between. The CDR3 is made up of 16 amino acids. Germline CDR1 and CDR2: LGHNA and YSLEER. CDR3 region: CASSQVSASRTDTQYF. CDR3 in DNA: TGCGCCAGCAGCCAAGTGTCGGCCTCTCGCACAGATACGCAGTATTTT.

As concerns this clone: An end of the junction differs from the germline gene, which may be a read error. The CDR3 here is CASSQDRGDLFF. The CDR3 nucleotides read TGTGCCAGCAGCCAGGACAGGGGGGATCTGTTTTTT. V and J are TRBV11-3 and TRBJ2-2; 10 positions agree with TRBD1. Per germline, CDR1 SGHNT and CDR2 YENEEA. There are 12 residues in the CDR3.

This clone was seen a single time. The chain recombines TRBV5-1 with TRBJ1-1, with a weak D call TRBD1 (6 bases). Trimming shortened V by 4 bases and J by 0 bases, and 19 bases separated the two germline ends. This CDR3 region has 17 residues. Germline V gene data show CDR1 as SGHRS and CDR2 as YFSETQ. The CDR3, as DNA: TGCGCCAGCAGCACACTCCCCCGGACAGACTTGAACACTGAAGCTTTCTTT. This sequence encodes CASSTLPRTDLNTEAFF.

The rearrangement links TRBV19 to TRBJ2-5, with 9 bases lining up with TRBD2. The DNA end favors TRBJ2-7, so the J call may be wrong. Germline V gene data show CDR1 as LNHDA and CDR2 as SQIVND (reference sequence). This CDR3 contains 15 residues. The CDR3 is CASSITSSGTYEQYF. Written as DNA, the CDR3 is TGTGCCAGTAGTATAACGTCTAGCGGGACTTACGAGCAGTACTTC.

V is TRBV19 and J is TRBJ2-3; tentatively, D is TRBD1 (5 bases). The CDR3 has 13 amino acids. CDR1 LNHDA and CDR2 SQIVND come from the germline V gene (reference sequence). The V end was cut by 8 bases, the J end by 2 bases, with 11 bases between. CDR3 DNA: TGTGCCAGTCGTCAGGGATCCACAGATACGCAGTATTTT. Translation: CASRQGSTDTQYF.

This rearrangement joins TRBV21-1 to TRBJ2-5; TRBD2, the table's D call, lacks a check against the DNA. TRBV21-1 is an annotated pseudogene. The CDR3 runs to 15 residues. CDR3 loop: CASSNSRGSGETQYF. CDR3 sequence (DNA): TGTGCCAGCAGCAACTCTCGCGGGAGTGGTGAGACCCAGTACTTC.

The genes are TRBV7-3 and TRBJ2-2; D is unresolved. Per germline, CDR1 SGHTA and CDR2 FQGTGA. The CDR3 consists of 12 residues. The V gene lost 5 bases and the J gene lost 3 bases, with 4 bases spanning the gap. Here the CDR3 reads CASSGDTGELFF. Written as DNA, the CDR3 is TGTGCCAGCAGCGGAGACACCGGGGAGCTGTTTTTT. The variable domain in full, completed from reference TRBV7-3 and TRBJ2-2, reads GAGVSQTPSNKVTEKGKYVELRCDPISGHTALYWYRQSLGQGPEFLIYFQGTGAADDSGLPNDRFFAVRPEGSVSTLKIQRTERGDSAVYLCASSGDTGELFFGEGSRLTVL.

The V call is TRBV30, the J call TRBJ1-5; D not certain. Trimming left V 1 base short and J 9 bases short, with 13 bases between. Germline V gene data show CDR1 as GTSNPN and CDR2 as SVGIG (reference sequence). The CDR3 sequence is 13 residues long. The DNA for the CDR3 is TGTGCCTGGAGTGGGACCTCTCGGGGGCCCCAGCATTTT. This translates into CAWSGTSRGPQHF.